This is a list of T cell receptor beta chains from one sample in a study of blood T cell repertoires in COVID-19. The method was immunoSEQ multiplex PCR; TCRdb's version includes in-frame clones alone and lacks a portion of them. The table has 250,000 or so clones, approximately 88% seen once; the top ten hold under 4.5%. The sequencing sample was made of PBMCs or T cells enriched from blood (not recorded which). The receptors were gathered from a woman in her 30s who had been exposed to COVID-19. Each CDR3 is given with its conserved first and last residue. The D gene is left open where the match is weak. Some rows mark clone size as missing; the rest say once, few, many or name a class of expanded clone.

CDR3: CASKAKTFNSPLHF; DNA: TGTGCCAGCAAGGCAAAGACTTTCAATTCACCCCTCCACTTT; V: TRBV2; size: .; D: .; J: TRBJ1-6; length: 14
CDR3: CASSLRPSPSNEQFF; DNA: TGTGCCAGCAGCTTACGTCCCTCCCCCTCCAATGAGCAGTTCTTC; V: TRBV11-2; size: .; D: .; J: TRBJ2-1; length: 15
CDR3: CASRLDRGLTYEQYF; DNA: TGTGCCAGCAGGTTAGACAGGGGGCTGACCTACGAGCAGTACTTC; V: TRBV6-5; size: .; D: TRBD1; J: TRBJ2-7; length: 15
CDR3: CASSSPQAYEQYF; DNA: TGTGCCAGCAGTTCCCCTCAGGCGTACGAGCAGTACTTC; V: TRBV28; size: .; D: .; J: TRBJ2-7; length: 13
CDR3: CAWSVRQPGEQFF; DNA: TGTGCCTGGAGTGTACGCCAGCCGGGTGAGCAGTTCTTC; V: TRBV30; size: .; D: .; J: TRBJ2-1; length: 13
CDR3: CASSLAAGIQYF; DNA: TGCGCCAGCAGCTTGGCAGCGGGAATTCAGTACTTC; V: TRBV5-1; size: .; D: TRBD2; J: TRBJ2-4; length: 12
CDR3: CASSRLAGRETQYF; DNA: TGCGCCAGCAGCCGACTAGCGGGAAGAGAGACCCAGTACTTC; V: TRBV4-1; size: .; D: TRBD2; J: TRBJ2-5; length: 14
CDR3: CASSYEGDNEQFF; DNA: TGTGCCAGCAGTTACGAGGGGGACAATGAGCAGTTCTTC; V: TRBV6-5; size: .; D: .; J: TRBJ2-1; length: 13
CDR3: CASSIAPAGVGRTEAFF; DNA: TGTGCCAGTAGTATTGCCCCCGCAGGGGTAGGAAGAACTGAAGCTTTCTTT; V: TRBV19; size: .; D: .; J: TRBJ1-1; length: 17
CDR3: CASKTTRTDTQYF; DNA: TGCGCCAGCAAAACAACCCGCACAGATACGCAGTATTTT; V: TRBV5-1; size: .; D: .; J: TRBJ2-3; length: 13
CDR3: CASTADGRVGETQYF; DNA: TGTGCCAGCACAGCCGATGGGCGCGTAGGAGAGACCCAGTACTTC; V: TRBV14; size: once; D: .; J: TRBJ2-5; length: 15
CDR3: CASSPGTGNYGYTF; DNA: TGCGCCAGCAGCCCGGGGACAGGGAACTATGGCTACACCTTC; V: TRBV4-1; size: .; D: TRBD1; J: TRBJ1-2; length: 14
CDR3: CASTLGRVDTEAFF; DNA: TGTGCCAGTACCCTGGGCAGGGTGGACACTGAAGCTTTCTTT; V: TRBV19; size: once; D: .; J: TRBJ1-1; length: 14
CDR3: CAWRRASEQYF; DNA: TGTGCCTGGAGGAGGGCTTCCGAGCAGTACTTC; V: TRBV30; size: .; D: .; J: TRBJ2-7; length: 11
CDR3: CASRTLNGNTEAFF; DNA: TGCGCCAGCAGAACCCTAAACGGGAACACTGAAGCTTTCTTT; V: TRBV5-1; size: .; D: .; J: TRBJ1-1; length: 14
CDR3: CASPGRGNQETQYF; DNA: TGTGCCTCACCGGGGCGGGGGAACCAAGAGACCCAGTACTTC; V: TRBV2; size: once; D: TRBD2; J: TRBJ2-5; length: 14
CDR3: CASTTGTRDMISYNEQFF; DNA: TGTGCCAGCACCACCGGGACTAGGGATATGATCTCCTACAATGAGCAGTTCTTC; V: TRBV11-2; size: .; D: TRBD2; J: TRBJ2-1; length: 18
CDR3: CASGLHGTNTDTQYF; DNA: TGCGCCAGCGGACTCCACGGGACTAACACAGATACGCAGTATTTT; V: TRBV5-1; size: .; D: TRBD2; J: TRBJ2-3; length: 15